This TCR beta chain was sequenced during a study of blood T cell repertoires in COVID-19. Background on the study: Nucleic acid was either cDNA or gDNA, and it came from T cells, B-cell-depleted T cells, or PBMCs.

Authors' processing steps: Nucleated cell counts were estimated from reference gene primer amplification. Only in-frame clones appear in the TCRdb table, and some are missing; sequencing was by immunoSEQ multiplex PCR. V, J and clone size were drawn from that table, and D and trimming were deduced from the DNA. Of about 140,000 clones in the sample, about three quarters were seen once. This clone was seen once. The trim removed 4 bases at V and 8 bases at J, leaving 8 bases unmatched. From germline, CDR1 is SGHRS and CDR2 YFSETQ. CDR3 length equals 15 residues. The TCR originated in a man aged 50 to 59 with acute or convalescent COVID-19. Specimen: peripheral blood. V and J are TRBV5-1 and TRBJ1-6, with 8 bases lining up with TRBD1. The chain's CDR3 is CASSDGQGIDSPLHF. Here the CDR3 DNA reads TGCGCCAGCAGCGACGGACAGGGAATTGATTCACCCCTCCACTTT.